This entry features one T cell receptor beta chain sequence. Its antigen remains unknown. One junction end does not reproduce the germline sequence, and a read error may be involved. PCR amplification relied on 60 Vbeta primers (plus 13 Jbeta primers). Clones were sequenced by immunoSEQ multiplex PCR, and TCRdb holds only the in-frame ones, with some missing. This sample has about 170,000 clones, with roughly 80% found just once. These data originate in a study of cytomegalovirus exposure and HLA in healthy donors. Findings and limits, study-wide: It was reported in a later analysis that an Asian-associated ancestry cluster showed fewer N-insertions than the approximately 670-donor mean. The authors later linked a missense DCLRE1C variant to TCR beta V- and J-gene trimming.

This CDR3 has 13 amino acids. In germline, CDR1 is GTSNPN, CDR2 SVGIG (reference sequence). Input material: PBMCs. The sequence was obtained from a male donor in good health and CMV-seronegative. The V and J genes are TRBV30 and TRBJ1-2; tentative D call: TRBD1 (6 bases). The CDR3 protein is CAWVYRAGYGYPF. In DNA form, the CDR3 reads TGTGCCTGGGTTTACAGGGCTGGCTATGGCTACCCCTTC.